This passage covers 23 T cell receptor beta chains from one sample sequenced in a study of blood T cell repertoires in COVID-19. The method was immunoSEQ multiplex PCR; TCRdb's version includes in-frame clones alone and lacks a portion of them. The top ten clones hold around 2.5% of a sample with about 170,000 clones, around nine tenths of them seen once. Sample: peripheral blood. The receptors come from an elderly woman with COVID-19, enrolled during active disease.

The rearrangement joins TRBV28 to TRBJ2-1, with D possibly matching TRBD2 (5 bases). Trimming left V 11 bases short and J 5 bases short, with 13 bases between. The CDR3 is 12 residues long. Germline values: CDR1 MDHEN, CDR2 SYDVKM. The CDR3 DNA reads TGTGCCGTCCAGGTGCGGGACAATGAGCAGTTCTTC. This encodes CAVQVRDNEQFF.

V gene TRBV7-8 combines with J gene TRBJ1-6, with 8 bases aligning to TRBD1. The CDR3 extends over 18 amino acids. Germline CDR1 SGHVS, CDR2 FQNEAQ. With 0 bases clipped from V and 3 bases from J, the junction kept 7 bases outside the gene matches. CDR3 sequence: CASSLARGRGVYNSPLHF. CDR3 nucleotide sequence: TGTGCCAGCAGCTTAGCCAGGGGGCGTGGGGTCTATAATTCACCCCTCCACTTT.

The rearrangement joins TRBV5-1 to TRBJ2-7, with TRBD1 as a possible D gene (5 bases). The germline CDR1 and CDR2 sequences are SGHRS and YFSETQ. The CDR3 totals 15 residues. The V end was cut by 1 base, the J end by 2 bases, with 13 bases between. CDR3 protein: CASSLWQGEPYEQYF. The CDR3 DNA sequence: TGCGCCAGCAGCTTGTGGCAGGGTGAACCCTACGAGCAGTACTTC.

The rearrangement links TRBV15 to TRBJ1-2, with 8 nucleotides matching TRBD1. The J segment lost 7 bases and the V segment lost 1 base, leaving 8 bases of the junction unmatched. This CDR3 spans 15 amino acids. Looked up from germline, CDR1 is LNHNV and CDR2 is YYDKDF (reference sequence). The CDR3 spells CATSRGGQVEFGYTF. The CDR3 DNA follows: TGTGCCACCAGCAGAGGGGGACAGGTTGAGTTTGGCTACACCTTC.

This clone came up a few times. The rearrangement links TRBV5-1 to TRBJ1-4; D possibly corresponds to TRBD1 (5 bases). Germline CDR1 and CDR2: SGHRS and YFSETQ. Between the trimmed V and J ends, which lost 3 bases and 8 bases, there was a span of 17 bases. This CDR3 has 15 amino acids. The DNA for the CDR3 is TGCGCCAGCAGCTCCCAGGGCCAGGGAAAGGAAAAACTGTTTTTT. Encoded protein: CASSSQGQGKEKLFF.

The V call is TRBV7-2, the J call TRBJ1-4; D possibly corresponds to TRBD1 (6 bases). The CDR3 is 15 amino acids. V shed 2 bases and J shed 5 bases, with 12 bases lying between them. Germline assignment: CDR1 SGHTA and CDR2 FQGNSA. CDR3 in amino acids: CASSLPTGGNEKLFF. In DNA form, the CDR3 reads TGTGCCAGCAGCTTACCGACAGGCGGGAATGAAAAACTGTTTTTT.

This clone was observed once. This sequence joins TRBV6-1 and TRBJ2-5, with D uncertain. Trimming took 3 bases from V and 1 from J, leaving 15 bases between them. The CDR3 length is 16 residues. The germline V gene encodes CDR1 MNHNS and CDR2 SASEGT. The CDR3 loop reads CASSEFYQAAQETQYF. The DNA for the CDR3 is TGTGCCAGCAGTGAGTTCTATCAGGCCGCCCAAGAGACCCAGTACTTC.

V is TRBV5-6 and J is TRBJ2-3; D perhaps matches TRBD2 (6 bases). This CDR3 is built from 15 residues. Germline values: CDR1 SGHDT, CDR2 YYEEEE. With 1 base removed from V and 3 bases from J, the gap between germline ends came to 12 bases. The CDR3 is CASSLFPGETDTQYF. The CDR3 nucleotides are TGTGCCAGCAGCTTGTTCCCGGGAGAAACAGATACGCAGTATTTT.

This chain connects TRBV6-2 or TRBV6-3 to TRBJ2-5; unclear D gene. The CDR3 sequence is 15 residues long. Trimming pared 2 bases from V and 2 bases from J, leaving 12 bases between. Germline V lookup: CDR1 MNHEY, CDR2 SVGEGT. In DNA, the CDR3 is TGTGCCAGCAGTTACGGTATGCGGATGCAAGAGACCCAGTACTTC. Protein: CASSYGMRMQETQYF.

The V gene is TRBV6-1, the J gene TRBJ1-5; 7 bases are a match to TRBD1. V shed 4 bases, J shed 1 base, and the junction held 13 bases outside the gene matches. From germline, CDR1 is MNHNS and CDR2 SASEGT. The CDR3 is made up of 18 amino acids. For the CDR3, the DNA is TGTGCCAGCAGTGGGTTCTTACGGACAGGACAAAGCAATCAGCCCCAGCATTTT. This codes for CASSGFLRTGQSNQPQHF.

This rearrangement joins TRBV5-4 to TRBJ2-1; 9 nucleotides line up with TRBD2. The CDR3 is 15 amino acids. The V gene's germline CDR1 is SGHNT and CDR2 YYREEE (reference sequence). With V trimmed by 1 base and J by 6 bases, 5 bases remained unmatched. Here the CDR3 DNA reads TGTGCCAGCAGCTTGCGGCGGGAGGGCCTCAATGAGCAGTTCTTC. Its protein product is CASSLRREGLNEQFF.

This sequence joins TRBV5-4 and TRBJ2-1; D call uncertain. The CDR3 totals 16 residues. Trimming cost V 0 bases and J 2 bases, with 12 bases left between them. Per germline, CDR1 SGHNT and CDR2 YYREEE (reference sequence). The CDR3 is CASSLAGQNPYNEQFF. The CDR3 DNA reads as TGTGCCAGCAGCTTGGCGGGTCAGAACCCCTACAATGAGCAGTTCTTC.

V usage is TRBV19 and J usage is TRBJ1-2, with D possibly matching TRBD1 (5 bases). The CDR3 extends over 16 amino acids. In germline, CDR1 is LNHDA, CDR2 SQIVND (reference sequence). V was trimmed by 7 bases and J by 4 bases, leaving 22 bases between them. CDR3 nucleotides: TGTGCCAGTACTGAGGACCGATTACCCGGGGGCTATGGCTACACCTTC. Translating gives CASTEDRLPGGYGYTF.

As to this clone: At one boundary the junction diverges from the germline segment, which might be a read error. The CDR3 DNA reads TGTGCCAGCACCCAAGAGCATCGGGGAGGTGAAAAACTGTTTTTT. Protein: CASTQEHRGGEKLFF. The gene calls are TRBV3-1 (or the pseudogene TRBV3-2) and TRBJ1-4, with unresolved D. This CDR3 contains 15 residues. Germline CDR1 LGHDT, CDR2 YNNKEL (reference sequence).

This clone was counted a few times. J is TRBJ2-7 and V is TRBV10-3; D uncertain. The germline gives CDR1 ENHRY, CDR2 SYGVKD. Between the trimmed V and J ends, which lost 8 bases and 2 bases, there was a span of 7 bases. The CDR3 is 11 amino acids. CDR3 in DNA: TGTGCCATCGCCCAGGCCTACGAGCAGTACTTC. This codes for CAIAQAYEQYF.

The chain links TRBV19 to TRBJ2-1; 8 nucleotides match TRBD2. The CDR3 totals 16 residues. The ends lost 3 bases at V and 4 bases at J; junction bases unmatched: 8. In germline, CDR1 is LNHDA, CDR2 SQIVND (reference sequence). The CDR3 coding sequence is TGTGCCAGTAGTATTGGGCTAGCGGGCCTTTACAATGAGCAGTTCTTC. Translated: CASSIGLAGLYNEQFF.

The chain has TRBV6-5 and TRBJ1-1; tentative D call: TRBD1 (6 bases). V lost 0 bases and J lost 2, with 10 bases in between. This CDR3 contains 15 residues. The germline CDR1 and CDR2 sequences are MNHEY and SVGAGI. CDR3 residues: CASSYSGAPNTEAFF. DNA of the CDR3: TGTGCCAGCAGTTACTCGGGGGCGCCCAACACTGAAGCTTTCTTT.

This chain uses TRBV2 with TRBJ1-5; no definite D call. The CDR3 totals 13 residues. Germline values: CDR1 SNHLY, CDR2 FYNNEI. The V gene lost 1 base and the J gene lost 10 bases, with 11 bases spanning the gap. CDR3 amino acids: CASSEVSRLPQHF. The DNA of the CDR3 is TGTGCCAGCAGTGAAGTGTCCAGGCTCCCCCAGCATTTT.

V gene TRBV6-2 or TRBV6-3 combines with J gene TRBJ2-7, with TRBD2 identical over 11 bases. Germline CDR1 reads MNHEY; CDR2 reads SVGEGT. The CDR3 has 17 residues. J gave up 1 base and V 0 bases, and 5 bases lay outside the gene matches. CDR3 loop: CASSYSLAGGNSYEQYF. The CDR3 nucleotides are TGTGCCAGCAGTTACTCCTTAGCGGGAGGGAATTCCTACGAGCAGTACTTC.

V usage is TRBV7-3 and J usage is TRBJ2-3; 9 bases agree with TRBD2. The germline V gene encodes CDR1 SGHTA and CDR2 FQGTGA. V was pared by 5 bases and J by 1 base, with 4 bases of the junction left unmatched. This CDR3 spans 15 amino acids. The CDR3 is CASSTRTSGTDTQYF. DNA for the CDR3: TGTGCCAGCAGCACTCGGACTAGCGGCACAGATACGCAGTATTTT.

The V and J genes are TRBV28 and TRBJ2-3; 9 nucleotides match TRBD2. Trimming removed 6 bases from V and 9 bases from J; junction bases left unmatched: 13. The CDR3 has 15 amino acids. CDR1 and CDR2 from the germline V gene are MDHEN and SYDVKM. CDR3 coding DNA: TGTGCCAGCAGCCCCGCTAGCGGGGTCTTCGAAACGCAGTATTTT. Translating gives CASSPASGVFETQYF.

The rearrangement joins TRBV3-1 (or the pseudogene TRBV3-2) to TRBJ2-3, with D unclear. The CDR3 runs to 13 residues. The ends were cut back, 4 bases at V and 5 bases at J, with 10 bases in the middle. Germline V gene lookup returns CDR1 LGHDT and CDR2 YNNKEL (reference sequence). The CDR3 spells CASSLKLVDTQYF. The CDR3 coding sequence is TGTGCCAGCAGCCTAAAGCTAGTAGATACGCAGTATTTT.

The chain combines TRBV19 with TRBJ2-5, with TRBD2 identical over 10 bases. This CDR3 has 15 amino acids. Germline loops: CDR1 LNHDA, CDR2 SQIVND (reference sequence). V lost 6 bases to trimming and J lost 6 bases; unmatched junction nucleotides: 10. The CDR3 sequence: CASSKAGGTRKTQYF. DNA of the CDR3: TGTGCCAGTAGCAAAGCGGGAGGGACGAGGAAGACCCAGTACTTC. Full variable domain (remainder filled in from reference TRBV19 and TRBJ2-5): DGGITQSPKYLFRKEGQNVTLSCEQNLNHDAMYWYRQDPGQGLRLIYYSQIVNDFQKGDIAEGYSVSREKKESFPLTVTSAQKNPTAFYLCASSKAGGTRKTQYFGPGTRLLVL.